The 16 T cell receptor beta chains in this list originate from one sample, sequenced in a study of beta chain features in type 1 diabetes. Findings and caveats of the study: TCRB CDR3s from Type 1 diabetes patients were moderately but significantly shorter in all four CD4+ subsets.

The study reverse transcribed the entire isolated RNA, so it sequenced expressed TCRB transcripts. Produced via immunoSEQ multiplex PCR; TCRdb's table is partial and in-frame only. The repertoire has around 600,000 clones, around 11% of them found once; the top ten carry around 0.12%. No antigen is known for these receptors. Sequences were obtained from naive CD4+ T cells from blood. Receptors were obtained from a man aged 25-40 years with type 1 diabetes.

This clone was recorded a few times. The chain is built from TRBV29-1 and TRBJ1-1; D is unclear. The CDR3 length is 13 residues. Trimming removed 5 bases from V and 4 bases from J, with 14 bases in between. CDR1 and CDR2 (germline): SQVTM, ANQGSEA. CDR3 protein: CSVLKGWGTEAFF. The CDR3, as DNA: TGCAGCGTTTTGAAGGGTTGGGGCACTGAAGCTTTCTTT.

This clone has more than one count but fewer than ten. This rearrangement joins TRBV27 to TRBJ1-1; D perhaps matches TRBD1 (6 bases). Trimming left V 5 bases short and J 0 bases short, with 10 bases between. Germline V CDR1 and CDR2: MNHEY, SMNVEV (reference sequence). The CDR3 spans 14 residues. CDR3 sequence: CASSQRQVNTEAFF. CDR3 DNA sequence: TGTGCCAGCAGTCAAAGACAGGTGAACACTGAAGCTTTCTTT.

The chain recombines TRBV27 with TRBJ2-7; the D is unclear. The CDR3 spans 15 residues. Germline CDR1 is MNHEY and CDR2 is SMNVEV (reference sequence). V was shortened by 3 bases and J by 2 bases, with 14 bases between the two germline ends. DNA for the CDR3: TGTGCCAGCAGTTTCAGTGGTACTGACCCCTACGAGCAGTACTTC. This codes for CASSFSGTDPYEQYF.

Only a few counts were recorded for this clone. V and J are TRBV5-6 and TRBJ2-1; 11 positions match TRBD2. Germline CDR1 SGHDT, CDR2 YYEEEE. The V and J ends lost 3 bases and 0 bases, in that order; junction bases with no gene match: 2. The CDR3 runs 16 residues. This chain's CDR3 is CASSSLAGGSYNEQFF. Here the CDR3 DNA reads TGTGCCAGCAGCTCTCTAGCGGGGGGCTCCTACAATGAGCAGTTCTTC.

This chain joins TRBV5-6 and TRBJ2-7; D is perhaps TRBD1 or TRBD2 (5 bases each). The CDR3 totals 14 residues. Trimming removed 3 bases at V and 3 bases at J, with 13 bases between. Looked up from germline, CDR1 is SGHDT and CDR2 is YYEEEE. CDR3 sequence: CASSSGTRDYEQYF. The DNA of the CDR3 is TGTGCCAGCAGCTCCGGGACCCGTGACTACGAGCAGTACTTC.

Notes on this clone: At one end the junction does not follow the germline gene, possibly because of a read error. The CDR3 reads CASSLEVRAPAGDF. The CDR3 DNA sequence: TGTGCCAGCAGCTTAGAGGTGCGGGCTCCAGCGGGGGACTTT. The chain has TRBV7-2 and TRBJ2-3; 8 nucleotides line up with TRBD2. CDR1 and CDR2 (germline): SGHTA, FQGNSA. The length of the CDR3 is 14 residues.

Only a few counts were recorded for this clone. This chain joins TRBV5-6 and TRBJ1-6; no clear D. Germline assignment: CDR1 SGHDT and CDR2 YYEEEE. The CDR3 contains 16 residues. V gave up 3 bases and J gave up 6 bases, with 16 bases separating them. CDR3: CASSWGGPTGNSPLHF. The CDR3 DNA follows: TGTGCCAGCAGCTGGGGAGGCCCCACTGGTAATTCACCCCTCCACTTT.

The genes are TRBV28 and TRBJ1-6, with a possible D match to TRBD1 (6 bases). Germline V gene lookup returns CDR1 MDHEN and CDR2 SYDVKM. This CDR3 comprises 18 residues. V lost 5 bases and J 3 bases, leaving 20 bases between the germline ends. The CDR3 sequence is CASSPSYREALYNSPLHF. CDR3 nucleotides: TGTGCCAGCAGTCCCTCGTACAGGGAGGCCCTCTATAATTCACCCCTCCACTTT.

V and J are TRBV7-9 and TRBJ1-6; 8 positions agree with TRBD1. CDR3 size: 14 residues. Losses at the gene ends were 5 bases for V and 10 bases for J; bases not matched to a gene: 7. Per germline, CDR1 SEHNR and CDR2 FQNEAQ (reference sequence). DNA of the CDR3: TGTGCCAGCAGCCCTTGGACAGGGAGGTCACCCCTCCACTTT. Amino acids: CASSPWTGRSPLHF.

This clone occurred a few times. The J gene is TRBJ1-6, the V gene TRBV5-4; D uncertain. Germline V gene data show CDR1 as SGHNT and CDR2 as YYREEE (reference sequence). The germline V and J ends were trimmed by 1 base and 9 bases, with 11 bases remaining between them. This CDR3 region has 14 residues. CDR3 DNA sequence: TGTGCCAGCAGCTTGATGGGAGGAGGTTCACCCCTCCACTTT. Its translation: CASSLMGGGSPLHF. The full variable domain, its missing parts supplied by reference TRBV5-4 and TRBJ1-6, is ETGVTQSPTHLIKTRGQQVTLRCSSQSGHNTVSWYQQALGQGPQFIFQYYREEENGRGNFPPRFSGLQFPNYSSELNVNALELDDSALYLCASSLMGGGSPLHFGNGTRLTVT.

Regarding this clone: Other DNA sequences of this sample code for an identical CDR3. The chain joins TRBV10-3 to TRBJ2-5; no firm D call. Germline V gene lookup returns CDR1 ENHRY and CDR2 SYGVKD. The CDR3 spans 12 residues. V was trimmed by 0 bases and J by 5 bases, leaving 4 bases between them. The CDR3, as DNA: TGTGCCATCAGTGAGTCGACGGAGACCCAGTACTTC. Amino acid sequence: CAISESTETQYF.

This clone has a handful of counts. CDR3: CASSSGLQMNTEAFF. The CDR3 DNA follows: TGTGCCAGCAGTTCAGGACTTCAGATGAACACTGAAGCTTTCTTT. V gene TRBV27 combines with J gene TRBJ1-1, with D unclear. V shed 4 bases and J shed 0 bases, with 12 bases lying between them. Per germline, CDR1 MNHEY and CDR2 SMNVEV (reference sequence). This CDR3 is built from 15 residues.

CDR3 region: CASSPQGASNEQFF. The CDR3 region has the DNA TGCGCCAGCAGCCCGCAGGGGGCTAGCAATGAGCAGTTCTTC. The chain has TRBV5-1 and TRBJ2-1, with 8 bases matching TRBD1. Trimming cost V 4 bases and J 6 bases; bases outside gene matches: 6. Germline loops: CDR1 SGHRS, CDR2 YFSETQ. This CDR3 is built from 14 residues.

This clone has more than one count but fewer than ten. This chain joins TRBV7-8 and TRBJ1-1; D unclear. Germline loops: CDR1 SGHVS, CDR2 FQNEAQ. This CDR3 comprises 14 residues. V was cut by 5 bases and J by 7 bases, with 17 bases left in between. The CDR3 sequence is CASSLQLGLGEAFF. CDR3 DNA sequence: TGTGCCAGCAGCCTACAACTAGGGTTAGGTGAAGCTTTCTTT.

This clone was counted a few times. The genes are TRBV6-5 and TRBJ2-5; 7 bases line up with TRBD1. This CDR3 has 13 amino acids. V was clipped by 6 bases and J by 7 bases; unmatched bases: 8. Looked up from germline, CDR1 is MNHEY and CDR2 is SVGAGI. The CDR3 DNA sequence: TGTGCCAGCAGGACGACAGGGCTGGGGACCCAGTACTTC. It translates to CASRTTGLGTQYF.

The chain has TRBV7-8 and TRBJ2-7; 7 bases match TRBD1. This CDR3 contains 15 residues. J lost 2 bases, V lost 4 bases, and 8 bases had no gene match. Germline CDR1 reads SGHVS; CDR2 reads FQNEAQ. The CDR3 nucleotides read TGTGCCAGCAGCTCGTTCCGGGACAGCCCCTACGAGCAGTACTTC. It is translated as CASSSFRDSPYEQYF.